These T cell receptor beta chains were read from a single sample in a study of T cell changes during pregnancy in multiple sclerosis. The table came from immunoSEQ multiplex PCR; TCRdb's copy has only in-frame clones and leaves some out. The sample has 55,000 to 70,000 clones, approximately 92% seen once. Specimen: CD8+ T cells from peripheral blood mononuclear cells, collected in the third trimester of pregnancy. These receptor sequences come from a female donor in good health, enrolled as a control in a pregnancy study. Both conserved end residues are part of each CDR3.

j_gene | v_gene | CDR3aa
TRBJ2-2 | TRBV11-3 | CASSLYREYGGELFF
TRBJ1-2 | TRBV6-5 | CASSLRGSLIYGYTF
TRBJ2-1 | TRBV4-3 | CASSNRLAGPNEQFF
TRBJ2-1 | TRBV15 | CATSRGTSGVYNEQFF
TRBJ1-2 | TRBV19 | CATSPTGGHYGYTF
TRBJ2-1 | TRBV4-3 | CASSQRAASYNEQFF
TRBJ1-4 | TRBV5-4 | CASGDSTGEKLFF
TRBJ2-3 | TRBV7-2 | CASSAYSGGGDTQYF
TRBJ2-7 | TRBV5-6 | CASSPPGTGTYEQYF
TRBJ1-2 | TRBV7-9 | CASSLGGQILNGYTF
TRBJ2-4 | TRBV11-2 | CASSLGGLRENIQYF
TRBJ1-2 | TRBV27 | CASSGGTGGGYTF
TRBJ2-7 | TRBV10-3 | CAGGGGGPSYEQYF
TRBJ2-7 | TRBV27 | CASSTTHEQYF
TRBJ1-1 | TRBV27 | CASRRVMTGGLYGEAFF
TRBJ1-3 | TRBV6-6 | CASTRQGSGNTIYF
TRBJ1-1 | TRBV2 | CASSEAQGRLDTEAFF
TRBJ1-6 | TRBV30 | CAWTAEERYNSPLHF
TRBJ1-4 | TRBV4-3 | CASSQDSGSNEKLFF
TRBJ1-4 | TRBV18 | CASSPRERDSTNEKLFF
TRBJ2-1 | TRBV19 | CASSIPFYDADNEQFF
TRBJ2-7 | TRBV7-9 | CASSFQGEGYEQYF